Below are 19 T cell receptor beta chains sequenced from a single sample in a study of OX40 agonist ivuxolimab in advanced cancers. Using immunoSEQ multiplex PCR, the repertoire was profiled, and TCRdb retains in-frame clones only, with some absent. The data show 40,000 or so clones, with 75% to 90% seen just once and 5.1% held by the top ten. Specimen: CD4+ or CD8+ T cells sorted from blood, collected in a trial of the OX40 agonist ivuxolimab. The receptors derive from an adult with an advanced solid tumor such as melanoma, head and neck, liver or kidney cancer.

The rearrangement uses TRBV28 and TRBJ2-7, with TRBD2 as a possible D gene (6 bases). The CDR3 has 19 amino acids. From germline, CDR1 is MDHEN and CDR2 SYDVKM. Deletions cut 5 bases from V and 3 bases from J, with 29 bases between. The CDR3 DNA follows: TGTGCCAGCAGTCCGATCCCGGGCAGTTGGGCTAGCGACTACTACGAGCAGTACTTC. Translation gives CASSPIPGSWASDYYEQYF.

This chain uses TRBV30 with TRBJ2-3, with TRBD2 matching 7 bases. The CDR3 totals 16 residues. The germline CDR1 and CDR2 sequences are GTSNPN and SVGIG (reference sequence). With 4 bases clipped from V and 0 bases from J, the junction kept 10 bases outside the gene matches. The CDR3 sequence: CAWKIGRGGSTDTQYF. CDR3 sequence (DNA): TGTGCCTGGAAGATTGGGAGGGGAGGAAGCACAGATACGCAGTATTTT. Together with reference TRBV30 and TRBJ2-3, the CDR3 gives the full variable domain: SQTIHQWPATLVQPVGSPLSLECTVEGTSNPNLYWYRQAAGRGLQLLFYSVGIGQISSEVPQNLSASRPQDRQFILSSKKLLLSDSGFYLCAWKIGRGGSTDTQYFGPGTRLTVL.

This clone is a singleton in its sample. CDR3 in amino acids: CASSLPPGQNTEAFF. As DNA, the CDR3 is TGTGCCAGCAGCCTCCCCCCGGGACAGAACACTGAAGCTTTCTTT. The V and J genes are TRBV5-6 and TRBJ1-1; possibly TRBD1 for D (6 bases). Germline loops: CDR1 SGHDT, CDR2 YYEEEE. V gave up 4 bases and J gave up 1 base, with 14 bases separating them. The CDR3 is 15 amino acids.

The CDR3 bases are TGTGCCAGCAGCTCCCCCGGGACAGGGAGCCACGAGCAGTACTTC. This gives the protein CASSSPGTGSHEQYF. This chain uses TRBV28 with TRBJ2-7; 9 positions agree with TRBD1. Unmatched junction bases numbered 11, after V lost 6 bases and J lost 5 bases. Germline-derived CDR1 and CDR2 are MDHEN and SYDVKM. This CDR3 contains 15 residues.

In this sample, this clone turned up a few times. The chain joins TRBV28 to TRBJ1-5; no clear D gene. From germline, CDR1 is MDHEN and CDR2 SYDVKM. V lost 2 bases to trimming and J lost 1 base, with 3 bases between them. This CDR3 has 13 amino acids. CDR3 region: CASSLISNQPQHF. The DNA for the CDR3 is TGTGCCAGCAGTTTAATCAGCAATCAGCCCCAGCATTTT.

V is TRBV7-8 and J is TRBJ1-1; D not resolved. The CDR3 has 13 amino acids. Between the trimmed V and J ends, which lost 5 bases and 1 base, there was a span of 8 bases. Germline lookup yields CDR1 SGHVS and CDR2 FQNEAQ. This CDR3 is CASSIRKNTEAFF. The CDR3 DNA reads TGTGCCAGCAGCATCCGGAAGAACACTGAAGCTTTCTTT.

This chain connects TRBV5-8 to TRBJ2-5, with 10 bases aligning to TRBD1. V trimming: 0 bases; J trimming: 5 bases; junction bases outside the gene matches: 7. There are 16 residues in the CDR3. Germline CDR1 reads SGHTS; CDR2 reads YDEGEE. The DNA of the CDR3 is TGTGCCAGCAGCTTGGAAGGGACAGGGGCGGGGGAGACCCAGTACTTC. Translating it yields CASSLEGTGAGETQYF.

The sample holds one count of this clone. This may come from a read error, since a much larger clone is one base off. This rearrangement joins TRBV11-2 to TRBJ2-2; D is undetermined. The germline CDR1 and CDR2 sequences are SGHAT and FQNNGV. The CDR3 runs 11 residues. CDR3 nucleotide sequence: TGTGCCGGCAGTCTAGGCGGGGAGCTGTTTTTT. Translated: CAGSLGGELFF.

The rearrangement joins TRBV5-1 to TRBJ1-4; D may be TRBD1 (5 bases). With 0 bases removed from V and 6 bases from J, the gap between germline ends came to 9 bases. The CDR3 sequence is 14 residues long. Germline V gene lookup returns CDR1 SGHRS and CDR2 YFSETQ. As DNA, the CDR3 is TGCGCCAGCAGCTTGGCGAGGGGTGATGAAAAACTGTTTTTT. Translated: CASSLARGDEKLFF.

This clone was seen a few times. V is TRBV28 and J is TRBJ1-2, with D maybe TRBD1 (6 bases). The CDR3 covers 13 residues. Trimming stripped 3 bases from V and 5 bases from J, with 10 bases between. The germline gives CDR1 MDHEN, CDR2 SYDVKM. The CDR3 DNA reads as TGTGCCAGCAGTTTGGGAGGGGGGTATGGCTACACCTTC. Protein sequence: CASSLGGGYGYTF.

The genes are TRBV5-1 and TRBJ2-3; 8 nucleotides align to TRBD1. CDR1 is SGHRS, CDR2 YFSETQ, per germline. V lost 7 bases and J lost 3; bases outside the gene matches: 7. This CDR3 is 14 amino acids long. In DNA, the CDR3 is TGCGCCAGCCGGAAACAGGGGGTGACAGATACGCAGTATTTT. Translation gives CASRKQGVTDTQYF.

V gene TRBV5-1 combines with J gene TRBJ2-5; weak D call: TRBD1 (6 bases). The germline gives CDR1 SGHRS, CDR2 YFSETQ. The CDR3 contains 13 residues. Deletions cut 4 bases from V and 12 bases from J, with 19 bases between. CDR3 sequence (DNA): TGCGCCAGCAGCAGCAACGAACAGGGATCAAAGTACTTC. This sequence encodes CASSSNEQGSKYF. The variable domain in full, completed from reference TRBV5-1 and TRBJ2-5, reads KAGVTQTPRYLIKTRGQQVTLSCSPISGHRSVSWYQQTPGQGLQFLFEYFSETQRNKGNFPGRFSGRQFSNSRSEMNVSTLELGDSALYLCASSSNEQGSKYFGPGTRLLVL.

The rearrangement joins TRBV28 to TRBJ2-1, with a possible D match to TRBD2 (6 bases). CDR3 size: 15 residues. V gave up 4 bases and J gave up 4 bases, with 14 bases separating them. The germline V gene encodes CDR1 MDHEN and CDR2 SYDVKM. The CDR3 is CASSSPSAMYNEQFF. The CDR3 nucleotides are TGTGCCAGCAGTTCCCCTAGCGCCATGTACAATGAGCAGTTCTTC.

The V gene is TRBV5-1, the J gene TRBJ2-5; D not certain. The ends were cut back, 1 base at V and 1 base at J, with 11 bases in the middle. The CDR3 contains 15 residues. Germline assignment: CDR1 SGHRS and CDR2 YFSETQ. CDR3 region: CASSLQPGTQETQYF. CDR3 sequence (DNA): TGCGCCAGCAGCTTGCAGCCGGGTACCCAAGAGACCCAGTACTTC.

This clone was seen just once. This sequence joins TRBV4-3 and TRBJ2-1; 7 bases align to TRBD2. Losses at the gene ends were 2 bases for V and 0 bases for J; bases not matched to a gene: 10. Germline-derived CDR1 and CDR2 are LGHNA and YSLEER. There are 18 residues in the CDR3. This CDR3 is CASSQYYLAVTSYNEQFF. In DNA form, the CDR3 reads TGCGCCAGCAGCCAATATTATCTAGCGGTGACCTCCTACAATGAGCAGTTCTTC.

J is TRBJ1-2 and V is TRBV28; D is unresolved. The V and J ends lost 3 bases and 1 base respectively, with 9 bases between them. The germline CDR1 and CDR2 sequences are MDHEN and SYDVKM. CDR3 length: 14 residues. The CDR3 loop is CASSFGMGNYGYTF. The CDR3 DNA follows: TGTGCCAGCAGTTTCGGGATGGGTAACTATGGCTACACCTTC.

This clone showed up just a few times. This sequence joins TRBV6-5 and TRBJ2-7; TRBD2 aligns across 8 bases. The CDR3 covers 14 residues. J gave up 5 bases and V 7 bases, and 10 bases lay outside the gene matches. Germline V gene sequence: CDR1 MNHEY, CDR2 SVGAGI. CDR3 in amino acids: CASNEAGRGHEQYF. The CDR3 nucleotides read TGTGCCAGCAATGAGGCCGGGAGGGGCCACGAGCAGTACTTC.

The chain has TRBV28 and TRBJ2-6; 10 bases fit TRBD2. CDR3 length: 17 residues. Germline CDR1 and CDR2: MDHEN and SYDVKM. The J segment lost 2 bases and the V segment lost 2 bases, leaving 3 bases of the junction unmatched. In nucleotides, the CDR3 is TGTGCCAGCAGTTTACGAGCGGGAGGGCCTGGGGCCAACGTCCTGACTTTC. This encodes CASSLRAGGPGANVLTF.

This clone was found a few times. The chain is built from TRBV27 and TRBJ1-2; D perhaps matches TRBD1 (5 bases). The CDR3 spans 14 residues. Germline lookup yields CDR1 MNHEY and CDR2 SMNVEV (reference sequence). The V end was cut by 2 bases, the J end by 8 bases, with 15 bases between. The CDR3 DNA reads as TGTGCCAGCAGTTTAAGGCGGGACCAGGGCGGCTACACCTTC. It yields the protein CASSLRRDQGGYTF.